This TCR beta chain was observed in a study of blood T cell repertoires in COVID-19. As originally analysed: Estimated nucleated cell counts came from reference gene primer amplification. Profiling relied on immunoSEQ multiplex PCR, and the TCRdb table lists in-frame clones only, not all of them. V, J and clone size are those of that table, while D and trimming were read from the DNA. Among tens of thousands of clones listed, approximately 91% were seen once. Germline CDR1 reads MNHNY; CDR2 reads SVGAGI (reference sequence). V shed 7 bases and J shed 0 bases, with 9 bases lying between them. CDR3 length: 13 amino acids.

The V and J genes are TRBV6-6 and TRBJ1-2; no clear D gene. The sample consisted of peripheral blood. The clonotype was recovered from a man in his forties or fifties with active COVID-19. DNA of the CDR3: TGTGCCAGCACCCCACGGGCTAACTATGGCTACACCTTC. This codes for CASTPRANYGYTF.